This T cell receptor beta chain derives from a study of PD-L1 blockade in urothelial cancer. CDR3 size: 15 residues. Trimming took 3 bases from V and 0 from J, leaving 9 bases between them. Germline V gives CDR1 KGHSH, CDR2 LQKENI. This table comes from immunoSEQ multiplex PCR, and its TCRdb copy is limited to in-frame clones, with some not included. Seen here are 120,000 or so clones, roughly 82% observed once, and the top ten hold 2.4%. Time point meaning: peripheral blood 6 weeks after treatment start. The clonotype was recovered from a man aged 45-65 years with urothelial cancer. Sequencing was performed on PBMCs, taken around atezolizumab (anti-PD-L1) treatment. This chain connects TRBV18 to TRBJ1-5; D is uncertain. The CDR3 sequence: CASSPTQLSNQPQHF. The CDR3 coding sequence is TGTGCCAGCTCACCTACACAGCTTAGCAATCAGCCCCAGCATTTT.